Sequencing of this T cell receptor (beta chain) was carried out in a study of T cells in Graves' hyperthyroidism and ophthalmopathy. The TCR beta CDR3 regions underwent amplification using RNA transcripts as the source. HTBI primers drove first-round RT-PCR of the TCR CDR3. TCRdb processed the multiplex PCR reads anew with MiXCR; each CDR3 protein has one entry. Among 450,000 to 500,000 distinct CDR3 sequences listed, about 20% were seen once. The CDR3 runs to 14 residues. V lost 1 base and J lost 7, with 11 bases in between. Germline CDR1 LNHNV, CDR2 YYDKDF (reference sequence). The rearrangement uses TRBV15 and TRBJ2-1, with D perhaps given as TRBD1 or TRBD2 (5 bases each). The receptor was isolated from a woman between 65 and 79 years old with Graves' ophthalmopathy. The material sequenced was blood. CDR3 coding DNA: TGTGCCACCAGCAGAGCTCATGGGGGTAATGAGCAGTTCTTC. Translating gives CATSRAHGGNEQFF.